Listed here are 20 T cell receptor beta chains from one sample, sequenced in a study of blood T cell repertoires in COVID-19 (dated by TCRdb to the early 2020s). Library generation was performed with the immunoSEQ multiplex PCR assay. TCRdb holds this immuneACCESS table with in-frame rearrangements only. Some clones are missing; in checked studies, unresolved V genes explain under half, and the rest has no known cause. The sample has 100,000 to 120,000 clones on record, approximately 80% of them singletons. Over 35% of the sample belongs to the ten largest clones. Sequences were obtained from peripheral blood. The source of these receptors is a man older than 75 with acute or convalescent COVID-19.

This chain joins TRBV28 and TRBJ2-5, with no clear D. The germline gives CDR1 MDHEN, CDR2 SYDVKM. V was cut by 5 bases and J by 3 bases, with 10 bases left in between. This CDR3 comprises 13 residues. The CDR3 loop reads CASSKLGKETQYF. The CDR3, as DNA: TGTGCCAGCAGTAAGCTAGGAAAAGAGACCCAGTACTTC.

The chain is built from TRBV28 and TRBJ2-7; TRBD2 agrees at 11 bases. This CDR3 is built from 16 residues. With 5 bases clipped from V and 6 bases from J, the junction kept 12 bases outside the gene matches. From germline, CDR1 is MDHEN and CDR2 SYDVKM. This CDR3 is CASSPAPSGRIGEQYF. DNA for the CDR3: TGTGCCAGCAGTCCCGCCCCTAGCGGGAGGATTGGCGAGCAGTACTTC.

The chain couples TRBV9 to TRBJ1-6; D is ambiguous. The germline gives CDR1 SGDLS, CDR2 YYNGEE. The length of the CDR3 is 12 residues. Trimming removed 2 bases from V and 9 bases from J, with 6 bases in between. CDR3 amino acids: CASSVGSSPLHF. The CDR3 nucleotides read TGTGCCAGCAGCGTGGGGAGTTCACCCCTCCACTTT.

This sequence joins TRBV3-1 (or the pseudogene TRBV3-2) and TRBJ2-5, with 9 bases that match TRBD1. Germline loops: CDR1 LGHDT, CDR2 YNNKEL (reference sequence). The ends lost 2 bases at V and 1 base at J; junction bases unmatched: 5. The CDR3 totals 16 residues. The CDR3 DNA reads TGTGCCAGCAGCCAAAGAGGGACAGGGACCCAAGAGACCCAGTACTTC. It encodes CASSQRGTGTQETQYF.

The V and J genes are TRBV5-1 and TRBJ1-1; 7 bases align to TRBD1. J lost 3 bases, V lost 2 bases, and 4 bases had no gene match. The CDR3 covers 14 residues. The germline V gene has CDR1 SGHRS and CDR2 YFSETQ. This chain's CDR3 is CASSFDRADTEAFF. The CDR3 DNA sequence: TGCGCCAGCAGCTTCGACAGGGCAGACACTGAAGCTTTCTTT.

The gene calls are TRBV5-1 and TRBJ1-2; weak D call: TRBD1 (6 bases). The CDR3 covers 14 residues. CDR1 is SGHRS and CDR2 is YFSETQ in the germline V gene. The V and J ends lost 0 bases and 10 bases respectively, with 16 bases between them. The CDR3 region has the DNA TGCGCCAGCAGCTTGGTTCTCCAGGGGAGGGACTACACCTTC. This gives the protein CASSLVLQGRDYTF.

The CDR3 protein is CASSQTQRETQYF. DNA for the CDR3: TGCGCCAGCAGCCAGACGCAGCGGGAGACCCAGTACTTC. This chain connects TRBV4-1 to TRBJ2-5, with D perhaps TRBD2 (5 bases). The length of the CDR3 is 13 residues. The V and J ends lost 3 bases and 5 bases respectively, with 10 bases between them. Germline lookup yields CDR1 MGHRA and CDR2 YSYEKL.

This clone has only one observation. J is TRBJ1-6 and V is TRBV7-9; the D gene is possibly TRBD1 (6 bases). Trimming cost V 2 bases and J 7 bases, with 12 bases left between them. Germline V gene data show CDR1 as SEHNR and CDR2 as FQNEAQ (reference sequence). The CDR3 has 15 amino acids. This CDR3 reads CASSLWEGGNSPLHF. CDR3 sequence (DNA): TGTGCCAGCAGCTTATGGGAGGGGGGGAATTCACCCCTCCACTTT.

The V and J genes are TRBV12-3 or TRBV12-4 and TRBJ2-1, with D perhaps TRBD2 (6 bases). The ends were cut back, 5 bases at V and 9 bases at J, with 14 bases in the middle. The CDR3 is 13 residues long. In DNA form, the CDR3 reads TGTGCCAGCAGTCAAACCGGGACTCCTGAGCAGTTCTTC. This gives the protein CASSQTGTPEQFF.

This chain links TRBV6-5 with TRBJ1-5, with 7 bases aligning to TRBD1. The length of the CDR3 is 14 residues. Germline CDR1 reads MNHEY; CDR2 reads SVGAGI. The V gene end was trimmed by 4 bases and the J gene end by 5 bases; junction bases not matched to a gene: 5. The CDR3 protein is CASSLGTAHQPQHF. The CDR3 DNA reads TGTGCCAGCAGTTTGGGGACAGCACATCAGCCCCAGCATTTT.

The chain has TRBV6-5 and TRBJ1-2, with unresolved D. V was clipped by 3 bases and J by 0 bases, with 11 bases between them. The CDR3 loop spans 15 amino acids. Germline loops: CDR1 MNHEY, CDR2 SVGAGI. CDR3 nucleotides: TGTGCCAGCAGTTATTCCGGCAGGTCTAACTATGGCTACACCTTC. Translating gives CASSYSGRSNYGYTF.

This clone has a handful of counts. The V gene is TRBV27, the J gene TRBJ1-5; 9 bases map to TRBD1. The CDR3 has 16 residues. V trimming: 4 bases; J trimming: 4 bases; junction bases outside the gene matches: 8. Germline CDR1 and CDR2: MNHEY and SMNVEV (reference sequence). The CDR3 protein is CASSSLDRGSNQPQHF. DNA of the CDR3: TGTGCCAGCAGTTCCTTGGACAGGGGCAGTAATCAGCCCCAGCATTTT.

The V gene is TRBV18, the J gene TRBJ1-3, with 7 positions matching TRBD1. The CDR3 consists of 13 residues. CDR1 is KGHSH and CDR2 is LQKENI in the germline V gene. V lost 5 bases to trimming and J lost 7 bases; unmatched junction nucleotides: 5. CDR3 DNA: TGTGCCAGCTCAAATCAGGGGGAGAACACCATATATTTT. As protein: CASSNQGENTIYF.

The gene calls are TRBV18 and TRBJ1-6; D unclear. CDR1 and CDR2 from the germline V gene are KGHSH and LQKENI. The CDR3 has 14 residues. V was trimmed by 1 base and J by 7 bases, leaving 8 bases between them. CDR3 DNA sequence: TGTGCCAGCTCACCACTACTTGAAAATTCACCCCTCCACTTT. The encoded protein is CASSPLLENSPLHF.

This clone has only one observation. The CDR3: CASSSQYRGTGGYTF. The CDR3, as DNA: TGTGCCAGCAGTTCACAATACAGGGGGACAGGCGGCTACACCTTC. The rearrangement joins TRBV5-5 to TRBJ1-2, with 8 bases lining up with TRBD1. Trimming took 5 bases from V and 8 from J; bases not matched to a gene: 14. Germline values: CDR1 SGHKS, CDR2 YYEKEE (reference sequence). The CDR3 loop spans 15 amino acids.

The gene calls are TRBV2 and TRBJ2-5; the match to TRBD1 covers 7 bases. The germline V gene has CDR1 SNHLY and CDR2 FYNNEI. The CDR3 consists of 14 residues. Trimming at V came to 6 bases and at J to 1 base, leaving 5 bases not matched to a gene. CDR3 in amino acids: CASSLQGSQETQYF. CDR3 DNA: TGTGCCAGCAGCCTACAGGGGAGCCAAGAGACCCAGTACTTC. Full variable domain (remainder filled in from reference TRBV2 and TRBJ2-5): EPEVTQTPSHQVTQMGQEVILRCVPISNHLYFYWYRQILGQKVEFLVSFYNNEISEKSEIFDDQFSVERPDGSNFTLKIRSTKLEDSAMYFCASSLQGSQETQYFGPGTRLLVL.

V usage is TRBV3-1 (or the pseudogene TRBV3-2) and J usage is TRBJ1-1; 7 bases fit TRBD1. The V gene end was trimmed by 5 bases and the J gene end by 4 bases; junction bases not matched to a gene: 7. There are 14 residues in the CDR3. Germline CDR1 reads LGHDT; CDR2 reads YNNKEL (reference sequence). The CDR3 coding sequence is TGTGCCAGCAGCTCTAGACAGGGTGGCACTGAAGCTTTCTTT. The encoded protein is CASSSRQGGTEAFF.

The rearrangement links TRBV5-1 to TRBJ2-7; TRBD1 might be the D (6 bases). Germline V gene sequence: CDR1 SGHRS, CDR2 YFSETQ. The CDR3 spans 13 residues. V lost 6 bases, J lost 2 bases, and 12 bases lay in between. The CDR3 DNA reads TGCGCCAGCAAGAGGGACACTACCTACGAGCAGTACTTC. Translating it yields CASKRDTTYEQYF.

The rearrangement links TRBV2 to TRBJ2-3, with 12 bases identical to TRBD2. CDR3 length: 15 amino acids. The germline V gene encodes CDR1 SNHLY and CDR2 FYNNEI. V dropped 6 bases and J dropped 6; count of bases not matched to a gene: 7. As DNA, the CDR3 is TGTGCCAGCAGGCTGACTAGCGGGGGACAGGATACGCAGTATTTT. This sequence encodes CASRLTSGGQDTQYF.

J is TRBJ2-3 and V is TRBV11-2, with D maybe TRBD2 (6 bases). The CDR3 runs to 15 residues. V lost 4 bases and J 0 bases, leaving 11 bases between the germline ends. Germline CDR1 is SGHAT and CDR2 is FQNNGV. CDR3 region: CASSSPGTSTDTQYF. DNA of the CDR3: TGTGCCAGCAGCTCCCCCGGGACTAGCACAGATACGCAGTATTTT.